One TCR beta chain is described in this entry. Its antigen is unidentified. Every sampled donor was Caucasian and healthy. Germline V gives CDR1 SEHNR, CDR2 FQNEAQ (reference sequence). The CDR3 is 15 amino acids. V lost 4 bases to trimming and J lost 3 bases; unmatched junction nucleotides: 4. The entry originates in a study of identical twins. A universal primer binding site was introduced by template switching. The final cDNA contained unique molecular identifiers. TCRdb fed the 5' RACE reads into MiXCR, producing one record per CDR3 protein. There are hundreds of thousands of distinct CDR3 sequences in the sample; 8% to 9% occur only once, and around 0.95% lies in the top ten. General study findings and limits: Beta out-of-frame sequences showed weaker excess sharing between twins.

These data also featured in a second study, about yellow fever vaccine responses in identical twins.

V is TRBV7-9 and J is TRBJ2-2; 8 nucleotides align to TRBD1. The sample was PBMCs. The origin of this receptor is a woman aged 18-29 years in good health. The CDR3 DNA follows: TGTGCCAGCAGCTCGGGACAGGTTGACACCGGGGAGCTGTTTTTT. Translated: CASSSGQVDTGELFF.